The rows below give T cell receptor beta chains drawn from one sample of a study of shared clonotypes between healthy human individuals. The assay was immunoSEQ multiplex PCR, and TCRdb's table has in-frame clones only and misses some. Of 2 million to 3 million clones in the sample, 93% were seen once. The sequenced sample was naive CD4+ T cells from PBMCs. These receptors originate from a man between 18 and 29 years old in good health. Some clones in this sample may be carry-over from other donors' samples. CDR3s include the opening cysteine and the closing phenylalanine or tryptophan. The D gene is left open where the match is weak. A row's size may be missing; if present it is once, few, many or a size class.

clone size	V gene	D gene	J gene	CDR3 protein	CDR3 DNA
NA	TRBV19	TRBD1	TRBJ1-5	CASSIGRGLAGGSNQPQHF	TGTGCCAGTAGTATTGGCAGGGGCCTAGCAGGGGGAAGCAATCAGCCCCAGCATTTT
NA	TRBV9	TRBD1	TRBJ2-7	CASSLGQGRYEQYF	TGTGCCAGCAGCCTGGGACAGGGACGCTACGAGCAGTACTTC
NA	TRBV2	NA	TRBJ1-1	CASSEEGGNTEAFF	TGTGCCAGCAGTGAGGAGGGGGGGAACACTGAAGCTTTCTTT
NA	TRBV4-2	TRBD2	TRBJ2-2	CASSQDPAGGTGELFF	TGTGCCAGCAGCCAAGATCCAGCGGGAGGGACCGGGGAGCTGTTTTTT
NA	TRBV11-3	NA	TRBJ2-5	CASSLDSQTQYF	TGTGCCAGCAGCTTAGATTCCCAGACCCAGTACTTC
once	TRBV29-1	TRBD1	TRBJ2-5	CSVEDTGDQETQYF	TGCAGCGTTGAAGACACAGGGGATCAAGAGACCCAGTACTTC
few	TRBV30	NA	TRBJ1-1	CAWSESTEAFF	TGTGCCTGGAGCGAATCCACTGAAGCTTTCTTT
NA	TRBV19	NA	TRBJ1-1	CASSILKGQSNTEAFF	TGTGCCAGTAGTATCCTAAAAGGACAGTCGAACACTGAAGCTTTCTTT
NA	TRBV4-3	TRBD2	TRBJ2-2	CASSLESGTAGELFF	TGCGCCAGCAGCCTAGAAAGCGGGACGGCCGGGGAGCTGTTTTTT
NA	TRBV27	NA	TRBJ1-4	CASSPTGPRREKLFF	TGTGCCAGCAGCCCGACGGGCCCCCGGAGGGAAAAACTGTTTTTT
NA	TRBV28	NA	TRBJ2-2	CATNSPGPGSRYTGELFF	TGTGCCACCAACTCCCCGGGGCCGGGAAGCCGATACACCGGGGAGCTGTTTTTT
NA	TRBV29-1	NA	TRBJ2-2	CSVLGVANTGELFF	TGCAGCGTCCTTGGAGTAGCGAACACCGGGGAGCTGTTTTTT
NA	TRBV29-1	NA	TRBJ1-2	CSVEDRYRATNYGYTF	TGCAGCGTTGAAGATCGGTACAGGGCTACTAACTATGGCTACACCTTC
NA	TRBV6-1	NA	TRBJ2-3	CASSEGRVDTQYF	TGTGCCAGCAGTGAAGGAAGGGTGGATACGCAGTATTTT
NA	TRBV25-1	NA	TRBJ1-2	CASSEDQAYSGYTF	TGTGCCAGCAGTGAAGACCAGGCCTACAGTGGCTACACCTTC
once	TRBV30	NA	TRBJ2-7	CAWSVEGEQYF	TGTGCCTGGAGTGTAGAGGGCGAGCAGTACTTC
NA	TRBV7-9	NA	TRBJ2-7	CASSPGGSSYEQYF	TGTGCCAGCAGCCCTGGTGGCAGCTCCTACGAGCAGTACTTC
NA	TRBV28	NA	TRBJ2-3	CASSLWSRSTDTQYF	TGTGCCAGCAGTTTATGGTCCAGGAGCACAGATACGCAGTATTTT
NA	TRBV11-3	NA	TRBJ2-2	CASSLSWGSGGELFF	TGTGCCAGCAGCTTGTCCTGGGGGTCGGGCGGGGAGCTGTTTTTT
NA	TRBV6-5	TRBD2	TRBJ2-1	CASTRTSGIWNEQFF	TGTGCCAGCACACGGACTAGCGGGATTTGGAATGAGCAGTTCTTC
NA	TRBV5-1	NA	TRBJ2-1	CASSSGTLNNEQFF	TGCGCCAGCAGCTCCGGGACGCTAAACAATGAGCAGTTCTTC
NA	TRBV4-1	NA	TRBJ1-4	CASSQVPRGGEKLFF	TGCGCCAGCAGCCAAGTACCCAGGGGAGGCGAAAAACTGTTTTTT
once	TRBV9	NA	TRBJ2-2	CASSVQANTGELFF	TGTGCCAGCAGCGTGCAGGCGAACACCGGGGAGCTGTTTTTT
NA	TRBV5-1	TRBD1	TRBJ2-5	CASSARPGQGAETQYF	TGCGCCAGCAGCGCTAGACCGGGACAGGGGGCAGAGACCCAGTACTTC
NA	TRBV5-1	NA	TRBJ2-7	CASSLRVRDYEQYF	TGCGCCAGCAGCTTGAGGGTTAGGGACTACGAGCAGTACTTC
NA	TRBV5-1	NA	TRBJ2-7	CASSPRAVSLLEEQYF	TGCGCCAGCAGCCCGAGGGCAGTAAGCCTACTGGAGGAGCAGTACTTC
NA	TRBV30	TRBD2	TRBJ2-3	CAWRLAGGTDTQYF	TGTGCCTGGAGACTAGCGGGAGGTACAGATACGCAGTATTTT
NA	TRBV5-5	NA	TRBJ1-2	CASSLADRRGYGYTF	TGTGCCAGCAGCTTGGCAGACCGAAGGGGATATGGCTACACCTTC
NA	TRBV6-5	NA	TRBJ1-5	CASREGGALQPQHF	TGTGCCAGCCGAGAGGGGGGCGCGTTACAGCCCCAGCATTTT
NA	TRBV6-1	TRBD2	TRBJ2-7	CASSRLAGGDEQYF	TGTGCCAGCAGCCGACTAGCGGGAGGGGACGAGCAGTACTTC
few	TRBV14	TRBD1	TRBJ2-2	CASSPRDSNTNTGELFF	TGTGCCAGCAGCCCTCGGGACAGCAATACGAACACCGGGGAGCTGTTTTTT
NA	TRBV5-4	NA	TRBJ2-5	CASSLAGTSRETQYF	TGTGCCAGCAGCTTGGCAGGGACTTCTCGGGAGACCCAGTACTTC
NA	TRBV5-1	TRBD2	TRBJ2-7	CASSLGLRASGDEQYF	TGCGCCAGCAGCTTGGGGCTTAGGGCTAGCGGGGACGAGCAGTACTTC
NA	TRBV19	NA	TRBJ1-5	CASQPSRANQPQHF	TGTGCCAGTCAGCCGAGCAGGGCCAATCAGCCCCAGCATTTT
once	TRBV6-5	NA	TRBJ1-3	CASSYGTSGNTIYF	TGTGCCAGCAGTTACGGGACCTCTGGAAACACCATATATTTT
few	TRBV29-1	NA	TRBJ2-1	CSVDPGYNEQFF	TGCAGCGTTGACCCGGGCTACAATGAGCAGTTCTTC
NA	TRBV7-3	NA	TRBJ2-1	CASSPSGGYNEQFF	TGTGCCAGCAGCCCTTCCGGGGGATACAATGAGCAGTTCTTC
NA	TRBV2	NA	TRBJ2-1	CASSEGASSYNEQFF	TGTGCCAGCAGTGAGGGGGCCAGCTCCTACAATGAGCAGTTCTTC
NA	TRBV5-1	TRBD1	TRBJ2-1	CASGDRDRVGDEQFF	TGCGCCAGCGGAGACAGGGACAGGGTTGGTGATGAGCAGTTCTTC
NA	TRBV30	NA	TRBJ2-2	CASTPAPTNTGELFF	TGTGCCTCAACCCCTGCTCCTACGAACACCGGGGAGCTGTTTTTT
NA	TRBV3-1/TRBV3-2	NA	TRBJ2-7	CVAPYEQYF	TGTGTGGCCCCCTACGAGCAGTACTTC
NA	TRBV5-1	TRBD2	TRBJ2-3	CASPPRGGLTDTQYF	TGCGCCAGCCCCCCTCGGGGGGGACTCACAGATACGCAGTATTTT
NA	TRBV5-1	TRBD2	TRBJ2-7	CASSLRLAVTYEQYF	TGCGCCAGCAGCTTGCGACTAGCTGTGACCTACGAGCAGTACTTC
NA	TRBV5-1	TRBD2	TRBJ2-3	CASSDGRAGTDTQYF	TGCGCCAGCAGCGACGGGAGGGCAGGCACAGATACGCAGTATTTT
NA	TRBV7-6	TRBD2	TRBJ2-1	CASSSPRLAGPEQFF	TGTGCCAGCAGCTCGCCCCGACTAGCGGGACCTGAGCAGTTCTTC
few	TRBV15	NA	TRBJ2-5	CATSRDAGFEETQYF	TGTGCCACCAGCAGAGATGCGGGATTCGAAGAGACCCAGTACTTC
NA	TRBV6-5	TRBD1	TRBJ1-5	CASRKRQGGNQPQHF	TGTGCCAGCAGAAAAAGACAGGGGGGCAATCAGCCCCAGCATTTT
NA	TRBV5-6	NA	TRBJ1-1	CASSLVQGRTTEAFF	TGTGCCAGCAGCTTGGTACAGGGAAGGACCACTGAAGCTTTCTTT
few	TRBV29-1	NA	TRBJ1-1	CSVEDRAYTEAFF	TGCAGCGTTGAAGATCGGGCATACACTGAAGCTTTCTTT
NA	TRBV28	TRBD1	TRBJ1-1	CASRRDSLNTEAFF	TGTGCCAGCAGGCGGGACAGCCTGAACACTGAAGCTTTCTTT
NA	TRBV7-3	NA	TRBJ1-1	CASSLTPNTEAFF	TGTGCCAGCAGCTTAACCCCGAACACTGAAGCTTTCTTT
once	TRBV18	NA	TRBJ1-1	CASSPTSKDEAFF	TGTGCCAGCTCACCAACGAGTAAGGATGAAGCTTTCTTT
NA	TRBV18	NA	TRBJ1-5	CASSPTPPPGPRHF	TGTGCCAGCTCACCCACCCCCCCGCCCGGACCAAGGCATTTT
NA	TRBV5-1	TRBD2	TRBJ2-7	CASSWGGAEAYEQYF	TGCGCCAGCAGCTGGGGGGGAGCGGAGGCCTACGAGCAGTACTTC
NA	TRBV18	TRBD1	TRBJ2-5	CASSPPGGLKETQYF	TGTGCCAGCTCACCACCAGGGGGCCTTAAAGAGACCCAGTACTTC
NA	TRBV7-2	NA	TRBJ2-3	CASNFGGAFTDTQYF	TGTGCCAGCAACTTTGGAGGAGCTTTCACAGATACGCAGTATTTT
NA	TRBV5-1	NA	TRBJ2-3	CASSLYGDPNTQYF	TGCGCCAGCAGCTTATATGGTGATCCGAATACGCAGTATTTT
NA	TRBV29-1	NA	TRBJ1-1	CSAEGHLNTEAFF	TGCAGCGCGGAGGGACACTTGAACACTGAAGCTTTCTTT
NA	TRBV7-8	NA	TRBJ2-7	CASSADYRSSYEQYF	TGTGCCAGCAGTGCGGACTACAGGAGCTCCTACGAGCAGTACTTC